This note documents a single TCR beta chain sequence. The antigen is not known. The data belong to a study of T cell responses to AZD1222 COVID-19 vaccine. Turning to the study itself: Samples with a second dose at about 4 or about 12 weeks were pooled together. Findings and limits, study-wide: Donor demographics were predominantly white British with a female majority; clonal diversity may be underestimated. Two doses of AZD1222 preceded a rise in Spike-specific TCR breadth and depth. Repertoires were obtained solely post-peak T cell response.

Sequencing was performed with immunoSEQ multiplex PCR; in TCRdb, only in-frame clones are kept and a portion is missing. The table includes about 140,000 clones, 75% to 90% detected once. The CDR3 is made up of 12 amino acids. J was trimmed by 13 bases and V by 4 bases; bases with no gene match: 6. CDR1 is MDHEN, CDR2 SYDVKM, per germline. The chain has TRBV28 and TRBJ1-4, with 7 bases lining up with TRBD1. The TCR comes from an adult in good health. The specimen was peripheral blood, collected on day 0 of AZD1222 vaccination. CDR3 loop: CASSYQGGRLFF. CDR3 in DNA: TGTGCCAGCAGTTACCAGGGGGGGAGACTGTTTTTT.